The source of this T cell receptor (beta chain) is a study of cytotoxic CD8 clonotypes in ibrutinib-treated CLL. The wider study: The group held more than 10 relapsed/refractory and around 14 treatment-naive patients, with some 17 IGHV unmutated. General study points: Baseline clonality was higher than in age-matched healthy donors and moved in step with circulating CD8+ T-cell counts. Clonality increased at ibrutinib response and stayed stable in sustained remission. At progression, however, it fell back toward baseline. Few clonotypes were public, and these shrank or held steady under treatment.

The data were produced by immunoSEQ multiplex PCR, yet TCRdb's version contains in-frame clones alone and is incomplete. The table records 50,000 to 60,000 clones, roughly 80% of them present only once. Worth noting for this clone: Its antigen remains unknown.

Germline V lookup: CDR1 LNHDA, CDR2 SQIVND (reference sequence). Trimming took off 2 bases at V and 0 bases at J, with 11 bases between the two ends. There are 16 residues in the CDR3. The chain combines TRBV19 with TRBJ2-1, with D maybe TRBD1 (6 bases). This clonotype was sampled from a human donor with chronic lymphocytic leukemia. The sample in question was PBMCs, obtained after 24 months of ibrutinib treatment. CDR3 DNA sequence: TGTGCCAGTAGTATAAGGCAGGGGCGCTCCTACAATGAGCAGTTCTTC. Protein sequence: CASSIRQGRSYNEQFF.